This record concerns one T cell receptor beta chain sequence. The CDR3 is made up of 17 amino acids. Germline V gives CDR1 SGHTA, CDR2 FQGTGA. V gave up 5 bases and J gave up 3 bases; unmatched junction bases: 8. This sample is part of a study of T-cell memory formation after mild COVID-19. Each CDR3 protein gets one entry after TCRdb re-called the 5' RACE reads with MiXCR. The sample comprises over 450,000 distinct CDR3 sequences, over 20% of which are singletons, and approximately 12% rests with the top ten. The sequence derives from an adult woman who had mild COVID-19 (a few samples of this study predate the infection). Cell type and time point are not known. Sequencing was performed on PBMCs or a T cell subset sorted from them (not recorded which). The J gene is TRBJ2-6, the V gene TRBV7-3; 9 bases align to TRBD1. The CDR3 loop reads CASSHGDRVRGANVLTF. CDR3 in DNA: TGTGCCAGCAGCCACGGGGACAGGGTGCGTGGGGCCAACGTCCTGACTTTC.